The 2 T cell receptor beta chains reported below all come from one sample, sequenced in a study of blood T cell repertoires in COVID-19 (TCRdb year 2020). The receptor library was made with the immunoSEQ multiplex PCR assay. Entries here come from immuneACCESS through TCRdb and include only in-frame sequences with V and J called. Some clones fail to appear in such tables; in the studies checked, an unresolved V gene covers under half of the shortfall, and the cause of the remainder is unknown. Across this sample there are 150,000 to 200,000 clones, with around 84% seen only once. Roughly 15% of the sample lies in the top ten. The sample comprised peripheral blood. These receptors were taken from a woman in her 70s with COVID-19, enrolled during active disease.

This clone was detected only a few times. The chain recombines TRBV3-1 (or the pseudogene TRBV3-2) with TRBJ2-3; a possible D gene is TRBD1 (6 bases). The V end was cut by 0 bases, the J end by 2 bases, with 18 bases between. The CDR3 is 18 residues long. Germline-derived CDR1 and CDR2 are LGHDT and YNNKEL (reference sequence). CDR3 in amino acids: CASSQDEGRGQITDTQYF. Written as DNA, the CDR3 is TGTGCCAGCAGCCAAGATGAGGGGAGAGGACAGATCACAGATACGCAGTATTTT.

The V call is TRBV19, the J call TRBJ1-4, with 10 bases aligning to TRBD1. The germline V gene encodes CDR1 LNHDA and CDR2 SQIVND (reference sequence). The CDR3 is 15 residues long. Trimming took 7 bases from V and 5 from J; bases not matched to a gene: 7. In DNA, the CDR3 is TGTGCCAGTAATCTCCCGGGACAGGGGAATGAAAAACTGTTTTTT. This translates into CASNLPGQGNEKLFF.